The source of this TCR beta chain is a study of blood T cell repertoires in COVID-19. On the study more broadly: Nucleic acid was either cDNA or gDNA, and it came from T cells, B-cell-depleted T cells, or PBMCs.

Sequenced by immunoSEQ multiplex PCR; TCRdb stores in-frame clones only, minus some. The sample includes approximately 210,000 clones, less than 95% of them seen just once. This clone has a single count. Sequencing was carried out using peripheral blood. This sequence was found in a man between 25 and 39 years old with COVID-19, enrolled during active disease.

The CDR3 is CASSSRAGTGGINQPQHF. DNA of the CDR3: TGTGCCAGCAGCTCGAGGGCCGGGACAGGGGGCATCAATCAGCCCCAGCATTTT. V usage is TRBV7-9 and J usage is TRBJ1-5, with TRBD1 identical over 12 bases. J gave up 3 bases and V 4 bases, and 10 bases lay outside the gene matches. The CDR3 contains 18 residues. The germline CDR1 and CDR2 sequences are SEHNR and FQNEAQ (reference sequence). Variable domain in full (rest from reference TRBV7-9 and TRBJ1-5): DTGVSQNPRHKITKRGQNVTFRCDPISEHNRLYWYRQTLGQGPEFLTYFQNEAQLEKSRLLSDRFSAERPKGSFSTLEIQRTEQGDSAMYLCASSSRAGTGGINQPQHFGDGTRLSIL.